The 20 T cell receptor beta chains below come from one sample, sequenced in a study of beta chain features in type 1 diabetes. The whole isolated RNA underwent reverse transcription, so sequencing captured expressed TCRB transcripts. The repertoire was sequenced with immunoSEQ multiplex PCR; TCRdb's copy has only in-frame clones and lacks some. The sample carries 200,000 to 300,000 clones, over 12% recorded once. Specimen: naive CD4+ T cells from blood. All receptors derive from a woman aged 40 to 55 in good health.

This clone was observed a few times. The chain carries TRBV5-1 and TRBJ2-1, with TRBD2 identical over 7 bases. The CDR3 has 16 amino acids. J was trimmed by 0 bases and V by 4 bases; bases with no gene match: 7. Germline V CDR1 and CDR2: SGHRS, YFSETQ. The CDR3 is CASSRSGVGSYNEQFF. CDR3 in DNA: TGCGCCAGCAGCAGAAGCGGGGTCGGCTCCTACAATGAGCAGTTCTTC. The full variable domain, with the rest looked up from reference TRBV5-1 and TRBJ2-1, is KAGVTQTPRYLIKTRGQQVTLSCSPISGHRSVSWYQQTPGQGLQFLFEYFSETQRNKGNFPGRFSGRQFSNSRSEMNVSTLELGDSALYLCASSRSGVGSYNEQFFGPGTRLTVL.

This chain's CDR3 is CASSLGLTGWVNEQFF. The CDR3 nucleotides are TGTGCCAGCAGCTTAGGCCTGACAGGCTGGGTCAATGAGCAGTTCTTC. This rearrangement joins TRBV13 to TRBJ2-1; D is possibly TRBD1 (6 bases). Trimming stripped 0 bases from V and 6 bases from J, with 15 bases between. The germline V gene has CDR1 PRHDT and CDR2 FYEKMQ (reference sequence). CDR3 length equals 16 residues. Combining the CDR3 with reference TRBV13 and TRBJ2-1 gives the whole variable domain AAGVIQSPRHLIKEKRETATLKCYPIPRHDTVYWYQQGPGQDPQFLISFYEKMQSDKGSIPDRFSAQQFSDYHSELNMSSLELGDSALYFCASSLGLTGWVNEQFFGPGTRLTVL.

This rearrangement joins TRBV10-3 to TRBJ2-2, with 11 positions matching TRBD2. V lost 0 bases to trimming and J lost 2 bases; unmatched junction nucleotides: 5. The V gene's germline CDR1 is ENHRY and CDR2 SYGVKD. The CDR3 length is 18 residues. The CDR3 DNA is TGTGCCATCAGTGAGTCGGCTAGCGGGGGGCCTAACACCGGGGAGCTGTTTTTT. Translation gives CAISESASGGPNTGELFF.

This clone was counted a few times. This chain links TRBV7-2 with TRBJ2-3; 9 bases align to TRBD2. The CDR3 consists of 15 residues. V lost 5 bases to trimming and J lost 5 bases; unmatched junction nucleotides: 8. Germline CDR1 SGHTA, CDR2 FQGNSA. In nucleotides, the CDR3 is TGTGCCAGCAGCAGAGGCATGACTAGCGGAGATACGCAGTATTTT. It codes for CASSRGMTSGDTQYF.

This clone was observed a handful of times. V and J are TRBV6-6 and TRBJ2-2, with 8 bases aligning to TRBD1. The CDR3 is 16 amino acids. The J segment lost 1 base and the V segment lost 4 bases, leaving 5 bases of the junction unmatched. Germline loops: CDR1 MNHNY, CDR2 SVGAGI (reference sequence). CDR3 sequence: CASSWADRGNTGELFF. CDR3 DNA sequence: TGTGCCAGCAGTTGGGCCGACAGGGGGAACACCGGGGAGCTGTTTTTT.

The rearrangement links TRBV5-1 to TRBJ2-3; weak D call: TRBD2 (6 bases). The V end lost 2 bases, the J end lost 1 base, and 11 bases lay between the germline ends. The CDR3 is 15 amino acids. Germline loops: CDR1 SGHRS, CDR2 YFSETQ. In DNA form, the CDR3 reads TGCGCCAGCAGCTTATCGGGGGACCGCACAGATACGCAGTATTTT. Its translation is CASSLSGDRTDTQYF.

This clone has only a few counts. The chain is built from TRBV4-1 and TRBJ1-5; D uncertain. Germline V gene data show CDR1 as MGHRA and CDR2 as YSYEKL. CDR3 size: 17 residues. The ends were cut back, 2 bases at V and 0 bases at J, with 14 bases in the middle. The CDR3 DNA follows: TGCGCCAGCAGCCAAAAAGAGGGAGACGGTAGCAATCAGCCCCAGCATTTT. Protein product: CASSQKEGDGSNQPQHF.

This clone was detected a few times. The V and J genes are TRBV5-1 and TRBJ2-3; TRBD2 is a possible D gene (5 bases). The CDR3 totals 13 residues. V lost 1 base, J lost 6 bases, and 9 bases lay in between. Germline CDR1 SGHRS, CDR2 YFSETQ. CDR3 amino acids: CASSLIGEDTQYF. The CDR3 DNA follows: TGCGCCAGCAGCTTGATCGGGGAGGATACGCAGTATTTT.

The chain combines TRBV7-9 with TRBJ1-5, with 9 positions matching TRBD1. The V gene end was trimmed by 5 bases and the J gene end by 5 bases; junction bases not matched to a gene: 7. This CDR3 region has 15 residues. Germline V gene lookup returns CDR1 SEHNR and CDR2 FQNEAQ (reference sequence). Here the CDR3 reads CASSQGTGMYQPQHF. CDR3 nucleotide sequence: TGTGCCAGCAGCCAGGGGACAGGGATGTATCAGCCCCAGCATTTT.

This clone was observed a handful of times. The rearrangement joins TRBV7-9 to TRBJ1-4; TRBD1 matches at 9 bases. V dropped 6 bases and J dropped 8; count of bases not matched to a gene: 7. Germline values: CDR1 SEHNR, CDR2 FQNEAQ (reference sequence). The CDR3 contains 14 residues. The CDR3 is CASRLDRGVEKLFF. Here the CDR3 DNA reads TGTGCCAGCAGACTTGACAGGGGGGTGGAAAAACTGTTTTTT.

A remark on this clone: Additional DNA sequences in this sample encode the identical CDR3. In DNA, the CDR3 is TGTGCCAGCAGCGTATCTAGCACAGATACGCAGTATTTT. It codes for CASSVSSTDTQYF. The genes are TRBV9 and TRBJ2-3; D uncertain. The CDR3 contains 13 residues. V was cut by 1 base and J by 0 bases, with 3 bases left in between. Germline CDR1 is SGDLS and CDR2 is YYNGEE. Complete variable domain (other parts from reference TRBV9 and TRBJ2-3): DSGVTQTPKHLITATGQRVTLRCSPRSGDLSVYWYQQSLDQGLQFLIQYYNGEERAKGNILERFSAQQFPDLHSELNLSSLELGDSALYFCASSVSSTDTQYFGPGTRLTVL.

This clone has only a few counts. J is TRBJ2-7 and V is TRBV6-5; TRBD1 agrees at 8 bases. V dropped 5 bases and J dropped 4; count of bases not matched to a gene: 10. The CDR3 covers 15 residues. Germline CDR1 MNHEY, CDR2 SVGAGI. For the CDR3, the DNA is TGTGCCAGCAGTCGAAGCGGACAGGGCCGGTACGAGCAGTACTTC. Protein product: CASSRSGQGRYEQYF.

This clone has at least ten counts. The rearrangement uses TRBV29-1 and TRBJ2-5, with D hard to call. CDR1 and CDR2 (germline): SQVTM, ANQGSEA. V gave up 2 bases and J gave up 4 bases, with 2 bases separating them. The CDR3 is 10 residues long. CDR3 nucleotides: TGCAGCGTTGAACGAGAGACCCAGTACTTC. Residues: CSVERETQYF. The full variable domain, rest sourced from reference TRBV29-1 and TRBJ2-5, is SAVISQKPSRDICQRGTSLTIQCQVDSQVTMMFWYRQQPGQSLTLIATANQGSEATYESGFVIDKFPISRPNLTFSTLTVSNMSPEDSSIYLCSVERETQYFGPGTRLLVL.

The chain combines TRBV9 with TRBJ2-2, with no clear D. Trimming took off 2 bases at V and 4 bases at J, with 9 bases between the two ends. The CDR3 loop spans 14 amino acids. Germline V gene data show CDR1 as SGDLS and CDR2 as YYNGEE. The CDR3 loop reads CASSVLGGTGELFF. The CDR3 DNA reads as TGTGCCAGCAGCGTCCTAGGTGGCACCGGGGAGCTGTTTTTT. Full variable domain (remainder filled in from reference TRBV9 and TRBJ2-2): DSGVTQTPKHLITATGQRVTLRCSPRSGDLSVYWYQQSLDQGLQFLIQYYNGEERAKGNILERFSAQQFPDLHSELNLSSLELGDSALYFCASSVLGGTGELFFGEGSRLTVL.

This clone has only a few counts. The chain uses TRBV7-6 and TRBJ1-1, with 7 bases that match TRBD1. CDR1 and CDR2 (germline): SGHVS, FNYEAQ. With V trimmed by 5 bases and J by 5 bases, 8 bases remained unmatched. The length of the CDR3 is 14 residues. DNA for the CDR3: TGTGCCAGCAGCCGACAGGGTTCTGATACTGAAGCTTTCTTT. Its protein is CASSRQGSDTEAFF.

The rearrangement uses TRBV7-8 and TRBJ2-3; 13 bases match TRBD2. Trimming at V came to 5 bases and at J to 5 bases, leaving 10 bases not matched to a gene. The CDR3 sequence is 17 residues long. In germline, CDR1 is SGHVS, CDR2 FQNEAQ. CDR3 sequence reads: CASSPRTSGGIGDTQYF. CDR3 DNA sequence: TGTGCCAGCAGCCCTAGGACTAGCGGGGGAATTGGAGATACGCAGTATTTT.

J is TRBJ1-1 and V is TRBV11-2; D is possibly TRBD1 (6 bases). CDR3 length: 16 amino acids. The germline CDR1 and CDR2 sequences are SGHAT and FQNNGV. V was cut by 6 bases and J by 4 bases, with 21 bases left in between. The CDR3 bases are TGTGCCAGCAGATCCATCCGGGGGGCCGCGAGCACTGAAGCTTTCTTT. Its translation: CASRSIRGAASTEAFF.

The chain has TRBV6-6 and TRBJ1-6, with a possible D match to TRBD1 (6 bases). The CDR3 totals 14 residues. V was shortened by 2 bases and J by 7 bases, with 9 bases between the two germline ends. Germline assignment: CDR1 MNHNY and CDR2 SVGAGI (reference sequence). CDR3 protein: CASSYPQGNSPLHF. CDR3 nucleotides: TGTGCCAGCAGTTACCCACAGGGAAATTCACCCCTCCACTTT.

The chain combines TRBV7-2 with TRBJ2-1; the match to TRBD2 covers 9 bases. The V gene's germline CDR1 is SGHTA and CDR2 FQGNSA. CDR3 length: 17 amino acids. Losses at the gene ends were 5 bases for V and 6 bases for J; bases not matched to a gene: 14. In DNA form, the CDR3 reads TGTGCCAGCAGCCTAGGTACCCTGGCGGGGGGGCGCAATGAGCAGTTCTTC. Residues: CASSLGTLAGGRNEQFF.

This clone occurred a few times. J is TRBJ2-1 and V is TRBV4-1; the match to TRBD1 covers 10 bases. The CDR3 loop spans 16 amino acids. V lost 3 bases and J lost 7; bases outside the gene matches: 9. The V gene's germline CDR1 is MGHRA and CDR2 YSYEKL. The CDR3 bases are TGCGCCAGCAGCCAGCCACGGGACAGGGGTCGTAATGAGCAGTTCTTC. Its protein is CASSQPRDRGRNEQFF.